These 18 T cell receptor beta chains share one sample of origin, sequenced in a study of circulating and synovial CD4+ cells in juvenile arthritis. Assay used: immunoSEQ multiplex PCR; TCRdb lists only in-frame clones, some missing. The sample comprises about 33,000 clones, 90% to 95% of which are singletons, and 0.15% to 0.2% rests with the top ten. The source material was CD4+ T cells from blood. These receptors came from a human donor with juvenile idiopathic arthritis.

V and J are TRBV4-1 and TRBJ2-7; 10 nucleotides agree with TRBD1. The length of the CDR3 is 15 residues. From germline, CDR1 is MGHRA and CDR2 YSYEKL. Trimming cost V 4 bases and J 6 bases; bases outside gene matches: 9. CDR3 nucleotide sequence: TGCGCCAGCAGCCTATATCCGGGACAGGGGCCCGAGCAGTACTTC. It specifies CASSLYPGQGPEQYF.

This chain connects TRBV7-9 to TRBJ2-1; possibly TRBD1 for D (6 bases). This CDR3 region has 15 residues. Germline CDR1 and CDR2: SEHNR and FQNEAQ (reference sequence). Trimming cost V 6 bases and J 0 bases, with 12 bases left between them. CDR3 nucleotide sequence: TGTGCCAGCAGTTTAACAGGGAGCTCCTACAATGAGCAGTTCTTC. Protein sequence: CASSLTGSSYNEQFF.

The chain recombines TRBV2 with TRBJ1-2; D ambiguous. The germline V gene encodes CDR1 SNHLY and CDR2 FYNNEI. There are 14 residues in the CDR3. The V end was cut by 6 bases, the J end by 2 bases, with 13 bases between. In DNA, the CDR3 is TGTGCCAGCAGGCCCACCTGGGCCAACTATGGCTACACCTTC. It is translated as CASRPTWANYGYTF.

V is TRBV29-1 and J is TRBJ2-6; perhaps TRBD1 as D (6 bases). With 4 bases removed from V and 0 bases from J, the gap between germline ends came to 13 bases. The CDR3 contains 16 residues. In germline, CDR1 is SQVTM, CDR2 ANQGSEA. In DNA, the CDR3 is TGCAGCGTTGTAGGGCAGGGGAGCTCTGGGGCCAACGTCCTGACTTTC. It yields the protein CSVVGQGSSGANVLTF.

The chain links TRBV11-1 to TRBJ2-6; D possibly corresponds to TRBD1 (5 bases). CDR3 size: 17 residues. Germline-derived CDR1 and CDR2 are SGHAT and FQDESV (reference sequence). Trimming left V 1 base short and J 0 bases short, with 10 bases between. Written as DNA, the CDR3 is TGTGCCAGCAGCTTAGGGCAGGGTCTCTCTGGGGCCAACGTCCTGACTTTC. Amino acid sequence: CASSLGQGLSGANVLTF.

The V call is TRBV13, the J call TRBJ2-3; no clear D gene. V was clipped by 5 bases and J by 5 bases, with 8 bases between them. CDR1 and CDR2 (germline): PRHDT, FYEKMQ (reference sequence). This CDR3 is 12 amino acids long. The CDR3 loop reads CASSRQRDTQYF. In DNA form, the CDR3 reads TGTGCCAGCAGCCGCCAGCGAGATACGCAGTATTTT.

V gene TRBV18 combines with J gene TRBJ2-1; the D is unclear. Germline values: CDR1 KGHSH, CDR2 LQKENI. The ends were cut back, 3 bases at V and 9 bases at J, with 12 bases in the middle. The CDR3 is 13 residues long. CDR3 region: CASSPPTVREQFF. Written as DNA, the CDR3 is TGTGCCAGCTCACCTCCTACTGTTCGTGAGCAGTTCTTC.

The chain combines TRBV18 with TRBJ1-1; 7 bases align to TRBD1. V was clipped by 3 bases and J by 0 bases; unmatched bases: 4. This CDR3 region has 15 residues. Germline V gene lookup returns CDR1 KGHSH and CDR2 LQKENI. The CDR3 region is CASSPQGGMNTEAFF. CDR3 DNA sequence: TGTGCCAGCTCACCCCAGGGGGGTATGAACACTGAAGCTTTCTTT.

The gene calls are TRBV21-1 and TRBJ1-6; the D segment call TRBD1 is taken from the table without a DNA check. TRBV21-1 is termed a pseudogene. This CDR3 has 14 amino acids. The CDR3 DNA is TGTGCCAGCCCGGCAGGGAAAAATAATTCACCCCTCCACTTT. It specifies CASPAGKNNSPLHF.

Only one count was recorded for this clone. The chain recombines TRBV28 with TRBJ1-6; possible D gene TRBD1, 5 bases. Looked up from germline, CDR1 is MDHEN and CDR2 is SYDVKM. Deletions cut 3 bases from V and 8 bases from J, with 26 bases between. The CDR3 totals 19 residues. Here the CDR3 reads CASSFRQLLGPISDSPLHF. The CDR3 nucleotides are TGTGCCAGCAGTTTTAGACAGCTTCTAGGGCCTATATCAGATTCACCCCTCCACTTT.

This rearrangement joins TRBV4-2 to TRBJ2-5; D is unclear. The DNA end is a closer match to TRBJ2-7, so the J assignment may be wrong. The CDR3 extends over 14 amino acids. Germline assignment: CDR1 LGHNA and CDR2 YNFKEQ. CDR3 region: CASSQDDGSYEQYF. The CDR3, as DNA: TGTGCCAGCAGCCAAGACGACGGGTCCTACGAGCAGTACTTC.

This clone was counted once. The chain carries TRBV7-2 and TRBJ2-1, with 9 positions matching TRBD2. J lost 8 bases, V lost 0 bases, and 14 bases had no gene match. The germline CDR1 and CDR2 sequences are SGHTA and FQGNSA. The CDR3 contains 18 residues. The CDR3 DNA follows: TGTGCCAGCAGCTTAGCTGGGGCCGCGGGGGGGCCGTCCTATGAGCAGTTCTTC. As protein: CASSLAGAAGGPSYEQFF. The complete variable domain, with remaining parts taken from reference TRBV7-2 and TRBJ2-1, reads GAGVSQSPSNKVTEKGKDVELRCDPISGHTALYWYRQSLGQGLEFLIYFQGNSAPDKSGLPSDRFSAERTGGSVSTLTIQRTQQEDSAVYLCASSLAGAAGGPSYEQFFGPGTRLTVL.

This sequence joins TRBV19 and TRBJ2-1; 13 bases agree with TRBD2. The germline V gene encodes CDR1 LNHDA and CDR2 SQIVND (reference sequence). This CDR3 is built from 16 residues. CDR3 nucleotides: TGTGTTTTCCTGAAAAAAGGGACTAGCGGGAACAATGAGCAGTTCTTC. It specifies CVFLKKGTSGNNEQFF.

V usage is TRBV5-1 and J usage is TRBJ1-2; D is uncertain. Looked up from germline, CDR1 is SGHRS and CDR2 is YFSETQ. The CDR3 loop spans 13 amino acids. V was trimmed by 0 bases and J by 5 bases, leaving 8 bases between them. CDR3 protein: CASSLASGYGYTF. As DNA, the CDR3 is TGCGCCAGCAGCTTGGCCTCAGGATATGGCTACACCTTC.

This chain joins TRBV4-2 and TRBJ2-7; D gene unclear. Germline CDR1 reads LGHNA; CDR2 reads YNFKEQ. This CDR3 region has 14 residues. Trimming cost V 0 bases and J 6 bases, with 12 bases left between them. CDR3: CASSQDFSPGEQYF. Here the CDR3 DNA reads TGTGCCAGCAGCCAAGATTTTTCCCCCGGCGAGCAGTACTTC.

This clone was counted once. The V and J genes are TRBV11-2 and TRBJ2-5; TRBD2 matches at 8 bases. Germline V gene sequence: CDR1 SGHAT, CDR2 FQNNGV. This CDR3 is 13 amino acids long. The V segment lost 5 bases and the J segment 4 bases; nucleotides outside the gene matches: 3. The CDR3 reads CASSETSGETQYF. DNA of the CDR3: TGTGCCAGCAGCGAAACTAGCGGAGAGACCCAGTACTTC. Together with reference TRBV11-2 and TRBJ2-5, the CDR3 gives the full variable domain: EAGVAQSPRYKIIEKRQSVAFWCNPISGHATLYWYQQILGQGPKLLIQFQNNGVVDDSQLPKDRFSAERLKGVDSTLKIQPAKLEDSAVYLCASSETSGETQYFGPGTRLLVL.

The chain uses TRBV7-9 and TRBJ2-7; the D gene is possibly TRBD1 (5 bases). The CDR3 runs 13 residues. CDR1 and CDR2 (germline): SEHNR, FQNEAQ (reference sequence). V lost 3 bases and J 0 bases, leaving 6 bases between the germline ends. CDR3 region: CASSLTDSYEQYF. The DNA of the CDR3 is TGTGCCAGCAGCTTGACAGACTCCTACGAGCAGTACTTC.

The V and J genes are TRBV11-2 and TRBJ2-3, with no clear D. Germline V gene data show CDR1 as SGHAT and CDR2 as FQNNGV. The CDR3 consists of 16 residues. V was cut by 0 bases and J by 0 bases, with 10 bases left in between. As DNA, the CDR3 is TGTGCCAGCAGCTTAGATCGGCAGACAAGCACAGATACGCAGTATTTT. Translation: CASSLDRQTSTDTQYF. Full variable domain (remainder filled in from reference TRBV11-2 and TRBJ2-3): EAGVAQSPRYKIIEKRQSVAFWCNPISGHATLYWYQQILGQGPKLLIQFQNNGVVDDSQLPKDRFSAERLKGVDSTLKIQPAKLEDSAVYLCASSLDRQTSTDTQYFGPGTRLTVL.